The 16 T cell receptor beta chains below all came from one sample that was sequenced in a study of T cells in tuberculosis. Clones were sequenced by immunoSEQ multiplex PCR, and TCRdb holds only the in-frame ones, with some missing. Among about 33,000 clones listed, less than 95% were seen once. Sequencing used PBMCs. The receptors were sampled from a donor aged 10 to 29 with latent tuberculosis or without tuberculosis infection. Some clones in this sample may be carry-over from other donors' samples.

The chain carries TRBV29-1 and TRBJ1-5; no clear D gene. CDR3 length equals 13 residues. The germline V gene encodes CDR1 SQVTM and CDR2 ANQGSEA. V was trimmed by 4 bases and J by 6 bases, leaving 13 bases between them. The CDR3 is CSVAGGRGQPQHF. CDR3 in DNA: TGCAGCGTTGCAGGCGGGCGGGGTCAGCCCCAGCATTTT.

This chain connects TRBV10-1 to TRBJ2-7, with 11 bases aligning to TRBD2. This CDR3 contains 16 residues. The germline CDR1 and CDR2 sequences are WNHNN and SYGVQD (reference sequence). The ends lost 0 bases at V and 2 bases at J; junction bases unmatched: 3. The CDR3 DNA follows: TGCGCCAGCAGTGAGTCCCCTAGCGGGAGGCCCTACGAGCAGTACTTC. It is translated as CASSESPSGRPYEQYF.

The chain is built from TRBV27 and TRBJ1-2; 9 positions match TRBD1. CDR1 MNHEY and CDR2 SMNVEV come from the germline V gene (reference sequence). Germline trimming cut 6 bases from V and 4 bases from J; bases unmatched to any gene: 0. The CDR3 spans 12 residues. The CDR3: CASRDRGYGYTF. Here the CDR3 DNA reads TGTGCCAGCAGGGACAGGGGCTATGGCTACACCTTC.

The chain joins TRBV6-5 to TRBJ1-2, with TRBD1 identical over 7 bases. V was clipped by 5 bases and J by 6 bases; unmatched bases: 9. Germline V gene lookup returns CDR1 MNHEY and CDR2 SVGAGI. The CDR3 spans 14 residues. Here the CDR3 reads CASSPTGTADGYTF. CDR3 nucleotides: TGTGCCAGCAGTCCAACCGGGACAGCCGATGGCTACACCTTC.

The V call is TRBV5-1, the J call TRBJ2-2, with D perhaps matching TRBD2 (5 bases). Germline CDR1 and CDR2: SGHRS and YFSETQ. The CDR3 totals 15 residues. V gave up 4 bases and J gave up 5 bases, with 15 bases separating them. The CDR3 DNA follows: TGCGCCAGCAGCCCCCGGACTGGTTCTACCGGGGAGCTGTTTTTT. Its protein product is CASSPRTGSTGELFF.

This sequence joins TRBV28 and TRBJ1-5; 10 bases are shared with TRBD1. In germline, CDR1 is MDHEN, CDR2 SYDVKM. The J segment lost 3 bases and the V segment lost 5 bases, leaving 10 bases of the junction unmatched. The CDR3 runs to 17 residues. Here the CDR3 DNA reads TGTGCCAGCAGTCCGGGACAAGGGACAGGGGACAATCAGCCCCAGCATTTT. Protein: CASSPGQGTGDNQPQHF.

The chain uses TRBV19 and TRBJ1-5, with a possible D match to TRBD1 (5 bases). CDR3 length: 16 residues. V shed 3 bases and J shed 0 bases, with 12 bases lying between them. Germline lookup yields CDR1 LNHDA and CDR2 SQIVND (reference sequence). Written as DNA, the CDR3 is TGTGCCAGTAGTATTCGGGCAGGGCTTAGCAATCAGCCCCAGCATTTT. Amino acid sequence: CASSIRAGLSNQPQHF.

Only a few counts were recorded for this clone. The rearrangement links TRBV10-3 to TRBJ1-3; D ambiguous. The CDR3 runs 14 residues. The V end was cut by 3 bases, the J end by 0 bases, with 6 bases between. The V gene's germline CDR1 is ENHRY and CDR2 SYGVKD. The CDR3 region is CAISEGSSGNTIYF. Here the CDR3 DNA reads TGTGCCATCAGTGAAGGGAGCTCTGGAAACACCATATATTTT.

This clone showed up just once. DNA for the CDR3: TGTGCCAGCAGCGTAGGGGGACAGGGTTTTTTCACTGAAGCTTTCTTT. Translation gives CASSVGGQGFFTEAFF. The chain is built from TRBV9 and TRBJ1-1; TRBD1 matches 9 bases. Unmatched junction bases numbered 7, after V lost 0 bases and J lost 4 bases. This CDR3 is 16 amino acids long. Germline CDR1 reads SGDLS; CDR2 reads YYNGEE.

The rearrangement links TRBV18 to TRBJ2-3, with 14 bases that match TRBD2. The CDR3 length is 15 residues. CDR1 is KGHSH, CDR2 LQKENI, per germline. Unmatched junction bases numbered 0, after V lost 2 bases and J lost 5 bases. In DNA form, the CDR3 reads TGTGCCAGCTCACCAGGACTAGCGGGGGGAGATACGCAGTATTTT. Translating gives CASSPGLAGGDTQYF. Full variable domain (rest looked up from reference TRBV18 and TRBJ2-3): NAGVMQNPRHLVRRRGQEARLRCSPMKGHSHVYWYRQLPEEGLKFMVYLQKENIIDESGMPKERFSAEFPKEGPSILRIQQVVRGDSAAYFCASSPGLAGGDTQYFGPGTRLTVL.

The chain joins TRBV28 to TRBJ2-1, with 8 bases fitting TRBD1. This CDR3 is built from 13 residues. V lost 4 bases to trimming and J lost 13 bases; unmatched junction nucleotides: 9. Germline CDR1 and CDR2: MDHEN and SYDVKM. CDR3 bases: TGTGCCAGCAGTTCCCTTGGACAGGGAATTCAGTTCTTC. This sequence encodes CASSSLGQGIQFF.

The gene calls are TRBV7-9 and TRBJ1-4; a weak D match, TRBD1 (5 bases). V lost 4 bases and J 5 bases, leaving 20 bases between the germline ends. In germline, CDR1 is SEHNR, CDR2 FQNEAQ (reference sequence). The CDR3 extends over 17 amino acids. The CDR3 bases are TGTGCCAGCAGCTCTGCGATGGGTGGGGGGAGAAATGAAAAACTGTTTTTT. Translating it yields CASSSAMGGGRNEKLFF.

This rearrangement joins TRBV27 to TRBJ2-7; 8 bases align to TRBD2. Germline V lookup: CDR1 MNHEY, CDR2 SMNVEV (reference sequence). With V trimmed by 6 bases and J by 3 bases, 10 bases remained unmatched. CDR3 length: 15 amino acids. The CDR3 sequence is CASRSPTSGSYEQYF. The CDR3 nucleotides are TGTGCCAGCAGGAGTCCAACTAGCGGCAGCTACGAGCAGTACTTC.

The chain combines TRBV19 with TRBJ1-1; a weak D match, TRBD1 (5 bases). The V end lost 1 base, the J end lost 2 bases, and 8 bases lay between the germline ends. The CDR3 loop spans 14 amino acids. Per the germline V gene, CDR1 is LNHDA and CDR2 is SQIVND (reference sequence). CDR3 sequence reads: CASSIVGGNTEAFF. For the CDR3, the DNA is TGTGCCAGTAGTATAGTCGGGGGAAACACTGAAGCTTTCTTT.

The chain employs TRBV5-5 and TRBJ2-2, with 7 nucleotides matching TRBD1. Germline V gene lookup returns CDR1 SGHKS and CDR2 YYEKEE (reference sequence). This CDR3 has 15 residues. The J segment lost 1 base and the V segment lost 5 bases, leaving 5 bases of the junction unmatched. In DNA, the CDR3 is TGTGCCAGCAGTCCCCGGACAGGGAACACCGGGGAGCTGTTTTTT. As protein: CASSPRTGNTGELFF.

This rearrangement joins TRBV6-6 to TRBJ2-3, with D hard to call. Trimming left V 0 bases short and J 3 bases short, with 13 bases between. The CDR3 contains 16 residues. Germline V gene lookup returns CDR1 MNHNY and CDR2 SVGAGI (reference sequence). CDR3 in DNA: TGTGCCAGCAGTTACTCACAGCTATCCATTACAGATACGCAGTATTTT. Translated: CASSYSQLSITDTQYF.